These 8 T cell receptor beta chains came from one sample sequenced in a study of T cell changes during pregnancy in multiple sclerosis (dated by TCRdb to between 2017 and 2020). Library preparation employed the immunoSEQ multiplex PCR assay. The source is immuneACCESS, and TCRdb retained only in-frame sequences with V and J called. Part of the clones is not carried over; for the studies checked, unresolved V genes explain less than half of this, and the remainder is unexplained. Across this sample there are about 36,000 clones, with approximately 89% seen only once. The ten largest clones add up to about 11% of the sample. Sequences were derived from CD8+ T cells from peripheral blood mononuclear cells, sampled in the third trimester of pregnancy. These receptors were obtained from a female donor with multiple sclerosis, enrolled in a pregnancy study.

The chain combines TRBV27 with TRBJ2-1; TRBD2 agrees at 9 bases. This CDR3 has 14 amino acids. Germline V CDR1 and CDR2: MNHEY, SMNVEV (reference sequence). V lost 4 bases to trimming and J lost 3 bases; unmatched junction nucleotides: 1. CDR3 amino acids: CASSWTSDYNEQFF. In nucleotides, the CDR3 is TGTGCCAGCAGTTGGACTAGCGACTACAATGAGCAGTTCTTC.

V and J are TRBV11-2 and TRBJ2-7; TRBD1 agrees at 7 bases. V lost 6 bases, J lost 2 bases, and 7 bases stayed unmatched. The CDR3 totals 14 residues. Germline V gene sequence: CDR1 SGHAT, CDR2 FQNNGV. The CDR3 coding sequence is TGTGCCAGCAGTCGGACAGGCGATGCCTACGAGCAGTACTTC. It specifies CASSRTGDAYEQYF.

This sequence joins TRBV7-9 and TRBJ2-2; TRBD1 matches 12 bases. CDR3 length: 16 amino acids. V lost 5 bases, J lost 5 bases, and 6 bases stayed unmatched. Germline V lookup: CDR1 SEHNR, CDR2 FQNEAQ (reference sequence). The CDR3 loop is CASSPPGQGATGELFF. CDR3 bases: TGTGCCAGCAGCCCCCCGGGACAGGGGGCAACCGGGGAGCTGTTTTTT. The full variable domain, with the rest looked up from reference TRBV7-9 and TRBJ2-2, is DTGVSQNPRHKITKRGQNVTFRCDPISEHNRLYWYRQTLGQGPEFLTYFQNEAQLEKSRLLSDRFSAERPKGSFSTLEIQRTEQGDSAMYLCASSPPGQGATGELFFGEGSRLTVL.

The chain employs TRBV9 and TRBJ2-7; possible D gene TRBD2, 5 bases. This CDR3 region has 13 residues. Trimming took 4 bases from V and 6 from J, leaving 14 bases between them. CDR1 and CDR2 (germline): SGDLS, YYNGEE. The CDR3 sequence is CASSTRTGPEQYF. The CDR3 bases are TGTGCCAGCAGCACCCGGACTGGCCCCGAGCAGTACTTC.

This clone was observed a single time. V is TRBV7-9 and J is TRBJ2-5, with TRBD1 as a possible D gene (5 bases). CDR1 SEHNR and CDR2 FQNEAQ come from the germline V gene (reference sequence). The CDR3 runs 16 residues. V was cut by 3 bases and J by 0 bases, with 14 bases left in between. The CDR3 loop is CASSFTGSEYQETQYF. CDR3 in DNA: TGTGCCAGCAGCTTTACAGGATCCGAGTACCAAGAGACCCAGTACTTC.

This rearrangement joins TRBV9 to TRBJ2-5; D remains unclear. V was cut by 3 bases and J by 5 bases, with 11 bases left in between. Germline V gene data show CDR1 as SGDLS and CDR2 as YYNGEE. CDR3 length equals 13 residues. CDR3 amino acids: CASSESSWETQYF. The CDR3 DNA reads TGTGCCAGCAGCGAGAGTAGCTGGGAGACCCAGTACTTC.

The chain has TRBV6-1 and TRBJ2-1, with a possible D match to TRBD1 (5 bases). The V gene's germline CDR1 is MNHNS and CDR2 SASEGT. Between the trimmed V and J ends, which lost 4 bases and 2 bases, there was a span of 15 bases. The CDR3 has 16 amino acids. CDR3 DNA sequence: TGTGCCAGCAGTGTCTTGGTACAGGAACCCTACAATGAGCAGTTCTTC. Amino acid sequence: CASSVLVQEPYNEQFF.

The chain links TRBV5-4 to TRBJ2-7, with TRBD2 identical over 8 bases. V gave up 4 bases and J gave up 0 bases; unmatched junction bases: 3. This CDR3 comprises 14 residues. Germline loops: CDR1 SGHNT, CDR2 YYREEE (reference sequence). As DNA, the CDR3 is TGTGCCAGCAGCATAGCGGGGAGCTCCTACGAGCAGTACTTC. It is translated as CASSIAGSSYEQYF.